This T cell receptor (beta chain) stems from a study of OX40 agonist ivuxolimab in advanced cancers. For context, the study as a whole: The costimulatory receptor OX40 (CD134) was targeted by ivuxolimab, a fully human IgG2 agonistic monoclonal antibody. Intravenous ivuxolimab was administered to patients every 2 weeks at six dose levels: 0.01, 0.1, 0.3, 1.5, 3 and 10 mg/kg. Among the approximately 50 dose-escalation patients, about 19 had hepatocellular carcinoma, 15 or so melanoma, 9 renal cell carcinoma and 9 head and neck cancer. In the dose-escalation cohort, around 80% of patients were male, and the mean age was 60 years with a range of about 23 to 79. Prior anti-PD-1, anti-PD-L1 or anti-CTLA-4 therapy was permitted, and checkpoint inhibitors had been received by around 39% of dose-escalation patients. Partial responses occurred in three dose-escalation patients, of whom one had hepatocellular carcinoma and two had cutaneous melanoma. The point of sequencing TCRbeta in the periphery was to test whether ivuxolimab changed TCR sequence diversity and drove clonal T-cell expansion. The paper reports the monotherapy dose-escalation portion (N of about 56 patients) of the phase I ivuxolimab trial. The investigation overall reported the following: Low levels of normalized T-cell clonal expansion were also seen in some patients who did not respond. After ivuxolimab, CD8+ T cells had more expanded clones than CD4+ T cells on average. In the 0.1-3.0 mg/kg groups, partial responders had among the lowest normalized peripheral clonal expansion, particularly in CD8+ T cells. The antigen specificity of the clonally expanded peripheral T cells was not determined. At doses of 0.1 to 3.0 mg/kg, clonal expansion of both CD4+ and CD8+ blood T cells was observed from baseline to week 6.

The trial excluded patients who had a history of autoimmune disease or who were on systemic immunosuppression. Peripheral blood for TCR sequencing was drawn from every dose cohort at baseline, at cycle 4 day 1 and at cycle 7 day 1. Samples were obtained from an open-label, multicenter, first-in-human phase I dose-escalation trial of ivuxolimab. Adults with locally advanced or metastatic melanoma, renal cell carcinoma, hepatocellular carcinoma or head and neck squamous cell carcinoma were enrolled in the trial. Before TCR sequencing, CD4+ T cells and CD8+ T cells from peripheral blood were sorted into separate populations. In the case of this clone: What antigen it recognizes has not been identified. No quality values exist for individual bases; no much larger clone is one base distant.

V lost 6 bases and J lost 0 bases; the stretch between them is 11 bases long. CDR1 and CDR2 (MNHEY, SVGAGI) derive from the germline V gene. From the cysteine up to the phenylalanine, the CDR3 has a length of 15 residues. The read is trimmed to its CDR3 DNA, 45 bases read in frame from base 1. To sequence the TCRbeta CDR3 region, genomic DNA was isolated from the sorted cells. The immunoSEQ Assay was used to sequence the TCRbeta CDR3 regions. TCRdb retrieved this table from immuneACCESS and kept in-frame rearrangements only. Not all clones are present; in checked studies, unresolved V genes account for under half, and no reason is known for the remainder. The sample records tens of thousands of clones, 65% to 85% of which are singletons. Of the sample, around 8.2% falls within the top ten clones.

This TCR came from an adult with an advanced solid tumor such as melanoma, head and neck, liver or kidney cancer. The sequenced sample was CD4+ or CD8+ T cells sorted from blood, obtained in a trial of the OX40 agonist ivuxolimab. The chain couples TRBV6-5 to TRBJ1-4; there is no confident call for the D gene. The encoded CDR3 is CASSRDAPTNEKLFF. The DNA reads TGTGCCAGCAGCAGAGACGCGCCAACTAATGAAAAACTGTTTTTT.